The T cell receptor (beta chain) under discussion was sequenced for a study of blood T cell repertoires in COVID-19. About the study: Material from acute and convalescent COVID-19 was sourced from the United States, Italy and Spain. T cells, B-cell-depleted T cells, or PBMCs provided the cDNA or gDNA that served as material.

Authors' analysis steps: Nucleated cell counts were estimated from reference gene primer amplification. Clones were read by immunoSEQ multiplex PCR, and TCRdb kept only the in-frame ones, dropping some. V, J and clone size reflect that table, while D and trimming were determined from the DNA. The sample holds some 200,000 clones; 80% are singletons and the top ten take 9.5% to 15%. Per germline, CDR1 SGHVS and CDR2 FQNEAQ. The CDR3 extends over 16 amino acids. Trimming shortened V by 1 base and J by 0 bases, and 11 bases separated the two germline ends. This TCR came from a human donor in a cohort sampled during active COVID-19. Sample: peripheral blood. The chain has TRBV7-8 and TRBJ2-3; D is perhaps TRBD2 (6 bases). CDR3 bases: TGTGCCAGCAGCTTAGGAGAGCGGGCTAGCACAGATACGCAGTATTTT. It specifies CASSLGERASTDTQYF.